The 13 T cell receptor beta chains presented below share a single source sample, sequenced in a study of cytomegalovirus exposure and HLA in healthy donors. PCR amplification relied on 60 Vbeta primers (plus 13 Jbeta primers). Sequenced by immunoSEQ multiplex PCR; TCRdb stores in-frame clones only, minus some. The repertoire holds 150,000 to 200,000 clones, with roughly 74% as singletons. Material for sequencing was PBMCs. The receptors shown here come from a female donor in good health and CMV-seronegative.

This chain connects TRBV29-1 to TRBJ2-1; no clear D gene. CDR1 and CDR2 (germline): SQVTM, ANQGSEA. CDR3 length equals 16 residues. Trimming cost V 2 bases and J 2 bases, with 16 bases left between them. The CDR3 here is CSVEPLPESPYNEQFF. The DNA of the CDR3 is TGCAGCGTTGAACCGCTACCGGAGTCCCCCTACAATGAGCAGTTCTTC.

This rearrangement joins TRBV5-1 to TRBJ2-5; TRBD1 aligns across 8 bases. The J call may be in error: the DNA end matches TRBJ2-7 better. Germline V gene lookup returns CDR1 SGHRS and CDR2 YFSETQ. This CDR3 comprises 16 residues. CDR3 residues: CASSDLQGVRGYEQYF. In DNA form, the CDR3 reads TGCGCCAGCAGCGATTTACAGGGGGTCCGAGGTTACGAGCAGTACTTC.

The rearrangement links TRBV4-1 to TRBJ2-7, with a tentative D call TRBD1 (6 bases). Germline V gene data show CDR1 as MGHRA and CDR2 as YSYEKL. V lost 1 base and J lost 3, with 10 bases in between. This CDR3 comprises 14 residues. The CDR3 nucleotides are TGCGCCAGCAGCCAAGGGGTAGGGGGCTACGAGCAGTACTTC. This encodes CASSQGVGGYEQYF.

The V call is TRBV11-2, the J call TRBJ1-2, with a tentative D call TRBD1 (5 bases). The CDR3 has 13 amino acids. Germline V gene lookup returns CDR1 SGHAT and CDR2 FQNNGV. Trimming cost V 5 bases and J 8 bases, with 15 bases left between them. The CDR3 sequence is CASSPGREGGYTF. As DNA, the CDR3 is TGTGCCAGCAGCCCCGGGAGAGAGGGGGGCTACACCTTC. Using reference TRBV11-2 and TRBJ1-2 for the parts outside the CDR3, the full variable domain is EAGVAQSPRYKIIEKRQSVAFWCNPISGHATLYWYQQILGQGPKLLIQFQNNGVVDDSQLPKDRFSAERLKGVDSTLKIQPAKLEDSAVYLCASSPGREGGYTFGSGTRLTVV.

V usage is TRBV7-6 and J usage is TRBJ2-7, with D perhaps TRBD2 (7 bases). The germline V and J ends were trimmed by 2 bases and 6 bases, with 20 bases remaining between them. Germline V gene sequence: CDR1 SGHVS, CDR2 FNYEAQ. The length of the CDR3 is 16 residues. The chain's CDR3 is CASSLRSGGAPFEQYF. The CDR3 DNA reads TGTGCCAGCAGCTTAAGGTCGGGGGGCGCCCCATTCGAGCAGTACTTC.

This sequence joins TRBV18 and TRBJ2-1; TRBD2 agrees at 11 bases. This CDR3 contains 14 residues. V lost 3 bases and J lost 10; bases outside the gene matches: 5. CDR1 is KGHSH, CDR2 LQKENI, per germline. In DNA, the CDR3 is TGTGCCAGCTCACCCCTGACTAGCGGGACGGAGCAGTTCTTC. As protein: CASSPLTSGTEQFF.

A few counts support this clone. The chain uses TRBV5-1 and TRBJ1-3, with 10 nucleotides matching TRBD1. With 4 bases clipped from V and 5 bases from J, the junction kept 6 bases outside the gene matches. Germline values: CDR1 SGHRS, CDR2 YFSETQ. The CDR3 sequence is 15 residues long. The CDR3 here is CASSIGTGERNTIYF. The CDR3 DNA is TGCGCCAGCAGCATCGGGACAGGGGAGCGAAACACCATATATTTT. Full variable domain (remainder filled in from reference TRBV5-1 and TRBJ1-3): KAGVTQTPRYLIKTRGQQVTLSCSPISGHRSVSWYQQTPGQGLQFLFEYFSETQRNKGNFPGRFSGRQFSNSRSEMNVSTLELGDSALYLCASSIGTGERNTIYFGEGSWLTVV.

This clone was counted once. The J gene is TRBJ1-4, the V gene TRBV11-2; 7 bases agree with TRBD1. The germline V gene encodes CDR1 SGHAT and CDR2 FQNNGV. There are 14 residues in the CDR3. V dropped 1 base and J dropped 7; count of bases not matched to a gene: 3. In DNA, the CDR3 is TGTGCCAGCAGCTTAGGACAGGGTGGTGAAAAACTGTTTTTT. Translating gives CASSLGQGGEKLFF.

V and J are TRBV18 and TRBJ2-1; D ambiguous. The CDR3 length is 14 residues. V was cut by 3 bases and J by 4 bases, with 10 bases left in between. The germline CDR1 and CDR2 sequences are KGHSH and LQKENI. As DNA, the CDR3 is TGTGCCAGCTCACCCATCAGGCAGTACAATGAGCAGTTCTTC. The encoded protein is CASSPIRQYNEQFF. Together with reference TRBV18 and TRBJ2-1, the CDR3 gives the full variable domain: NAGVMQNPRHLVRRRGQEARLRCSPMKGHSHVYWYRQLPEEGLKFMVYLQKENIIDESGMPKERFSAEFPKEGPSILRIQQVVRGDSAAYFCASSPIRQYNEQFFGPGTRLTVL.

The chain uses TRBV4-3 and TRBJ2-3, with 10 bases lining up with TRBD2. The ends lost 2 bases at V and 4 bases at J; junction bases unmatched: 12. The CDR3 runs 18 residues. Germline assignment: CDR1 LGHNA and CDR2 YSLEER. The CDR3 protein is CASSQQMPSGSWPDTQYF. Written as DNA, the CDR3 is TGCGCCAGCAGCCAACAGATGCCTAGCGGGAGTTGGCCAGATACGCAGTATTTT.

The chain links TRBV9 to TRBJ2-2; the D is unclear. Germline CDR1 and CDR2: SGDLS and YYNGEE. The germline V and J ends were trimmed by 0 bases and 9 bases, with 6 bases remaining between them. The CDR3 runs 12 residues. The CDR3 here is CASSVDQRELFF. As DNA, the CDR3 is TGTGCCAGCAGCGTAGATCAAAGGGAGCTGTTTTTT.

The chain joins TRBV6-5 to TRBJ2-2, with 8 bases lining up with TRBD2. Looked up from germline, CDR1 is MNHEY and CDR2 is SVGAGI. The CDR3 sequence is 16 residues long. J lost 3 bases, V lost 2 bases, and 5 bases had no gene match. Here the CDR3 DNA reads TGTGCCAGCAGTTACAGTTCGGGAGGGGACACCGGGGAGCTGTTTTTT. Its translation: CASSYSSGGDTGELFF.

The chain combines TRBV7-6 with TRBJ2-6, with no clear D. V lost 2 bases to trimming and J lost 4 bases, with 27 bases between them. Germline V gene lookup returns CDR1 SGHVS and CDR2 FNYEAQ. This CDR3 is 21 amino acids long. The CDR3: CASSLLYGATTDDSGANVLTF. The DNA for the CDR3 is TGTGCCAGCAGCTTATTATATGGAGCTACAACCGATGACTCCGGGGCCAACGTCCTGACTTTC.